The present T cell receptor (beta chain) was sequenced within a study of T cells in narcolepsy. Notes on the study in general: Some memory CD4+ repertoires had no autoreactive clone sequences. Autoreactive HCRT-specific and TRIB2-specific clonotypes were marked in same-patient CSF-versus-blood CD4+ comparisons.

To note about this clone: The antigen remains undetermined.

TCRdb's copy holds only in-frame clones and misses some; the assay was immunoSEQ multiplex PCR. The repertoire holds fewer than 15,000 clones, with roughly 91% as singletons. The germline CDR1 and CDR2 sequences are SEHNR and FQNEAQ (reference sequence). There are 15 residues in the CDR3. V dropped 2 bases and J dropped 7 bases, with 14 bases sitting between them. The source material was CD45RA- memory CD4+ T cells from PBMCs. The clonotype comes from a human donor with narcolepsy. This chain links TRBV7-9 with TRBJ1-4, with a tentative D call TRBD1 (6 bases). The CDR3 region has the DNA TGTGCCAGCAGCTTATCAACAGGGAAGAGTGAAAAACTGTTTTTT. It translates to CASSLSTGKSEKLFF.